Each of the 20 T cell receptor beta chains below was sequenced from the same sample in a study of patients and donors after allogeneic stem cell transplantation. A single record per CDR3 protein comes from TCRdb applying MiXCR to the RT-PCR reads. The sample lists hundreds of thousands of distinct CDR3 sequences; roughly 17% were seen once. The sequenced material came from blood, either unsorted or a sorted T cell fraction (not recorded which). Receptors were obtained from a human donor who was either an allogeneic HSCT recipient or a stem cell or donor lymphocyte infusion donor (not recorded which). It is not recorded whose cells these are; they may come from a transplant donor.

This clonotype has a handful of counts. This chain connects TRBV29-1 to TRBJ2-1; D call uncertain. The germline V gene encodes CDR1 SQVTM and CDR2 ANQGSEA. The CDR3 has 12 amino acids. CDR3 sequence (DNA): TGCGCCGAGACAAGCTCCTACAATGAGCAGTTCTTC. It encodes CAETSSYNEQFF.

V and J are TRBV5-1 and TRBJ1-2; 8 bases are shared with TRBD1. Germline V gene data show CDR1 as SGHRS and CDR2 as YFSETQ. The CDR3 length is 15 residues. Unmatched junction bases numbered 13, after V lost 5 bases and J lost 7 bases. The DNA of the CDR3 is TGCGCCAGCAGACCGGAGGGGCAGGGGGCTGCTGGCTACACCTTC. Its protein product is CASRPEGQGAAGYTF.

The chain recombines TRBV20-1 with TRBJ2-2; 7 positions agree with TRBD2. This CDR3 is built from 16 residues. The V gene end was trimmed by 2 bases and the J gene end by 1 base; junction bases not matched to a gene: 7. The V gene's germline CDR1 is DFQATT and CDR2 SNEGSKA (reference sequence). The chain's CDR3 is CSARRGSGQNTGELFF. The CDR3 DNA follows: TGCAGTGCTAGAAGGGGTAGCGGGCAGAACACCGGGGAGCTGTTTTTT.

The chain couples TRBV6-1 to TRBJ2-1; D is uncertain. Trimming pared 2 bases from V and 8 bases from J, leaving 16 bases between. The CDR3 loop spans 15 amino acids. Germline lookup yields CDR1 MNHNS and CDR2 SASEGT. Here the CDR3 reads CASSEQSRGRHEQFF. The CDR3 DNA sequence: TGTGCCAGCAGTGAACAGTCGCGCGGTCGGCATGAGCAGTTCTTC.

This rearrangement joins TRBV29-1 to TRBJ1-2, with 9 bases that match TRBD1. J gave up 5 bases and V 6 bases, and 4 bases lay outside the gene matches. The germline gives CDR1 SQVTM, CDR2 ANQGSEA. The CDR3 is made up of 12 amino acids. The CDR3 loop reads CSVPGQGYGYTF. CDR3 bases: TGCAGCGTCCCGGGACAGGGTTATGGCTACACCTTC.

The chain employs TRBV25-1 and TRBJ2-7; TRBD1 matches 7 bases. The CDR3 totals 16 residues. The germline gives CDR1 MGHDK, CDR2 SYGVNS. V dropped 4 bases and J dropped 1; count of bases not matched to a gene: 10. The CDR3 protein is CASSGYRTGKSYEQYF. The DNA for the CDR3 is TGTGCCAGCAGTGGATACCGGACAGGAAAATCCTACGAGCAGTACTTC.

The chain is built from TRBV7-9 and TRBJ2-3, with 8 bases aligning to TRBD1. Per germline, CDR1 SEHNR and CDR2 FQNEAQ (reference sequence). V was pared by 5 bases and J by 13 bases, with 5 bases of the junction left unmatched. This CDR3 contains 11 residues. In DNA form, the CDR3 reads TGTGCCAGCAGCACAGACAGGGGCAAGTATTTT. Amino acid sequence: CASSTDRGKYF.

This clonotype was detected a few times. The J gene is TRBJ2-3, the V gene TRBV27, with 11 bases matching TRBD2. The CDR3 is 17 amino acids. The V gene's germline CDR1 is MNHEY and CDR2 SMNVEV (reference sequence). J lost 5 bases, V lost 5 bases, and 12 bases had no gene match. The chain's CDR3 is CASSHILAGGHGDTQYF. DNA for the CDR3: TGTGCCAGCAGTCATATTCTAGCGGGGGGCCATGGAGATACGCAGTATTTT.

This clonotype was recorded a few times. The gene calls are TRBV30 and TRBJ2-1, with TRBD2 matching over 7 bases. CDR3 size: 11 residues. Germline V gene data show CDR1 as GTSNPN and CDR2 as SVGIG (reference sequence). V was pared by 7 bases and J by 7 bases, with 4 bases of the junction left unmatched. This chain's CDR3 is CASGLENEQFF. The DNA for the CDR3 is TGTGCCTCTGGACTAGAAAATGAGCAGTTCTTC.

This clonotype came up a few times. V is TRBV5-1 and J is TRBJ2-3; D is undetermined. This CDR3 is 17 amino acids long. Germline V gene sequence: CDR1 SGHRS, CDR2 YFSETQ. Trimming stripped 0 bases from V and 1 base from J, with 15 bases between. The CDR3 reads CASSLAPRGGGTDTQYF. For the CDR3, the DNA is TGCGCCAGCAGCTTGGCTCCCCGCGGCGGTGGCACAGATACGCAGTATTTT.

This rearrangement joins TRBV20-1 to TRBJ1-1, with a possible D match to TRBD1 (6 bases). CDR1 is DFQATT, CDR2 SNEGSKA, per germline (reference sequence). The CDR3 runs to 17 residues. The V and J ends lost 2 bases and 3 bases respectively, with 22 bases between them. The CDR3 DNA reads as TGCAGTGCTAGATTCTCCCCGCTACAGGGTGGGGACACTGAAGCTTTCTTT. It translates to CSARFSPLQGGDTEAFF.

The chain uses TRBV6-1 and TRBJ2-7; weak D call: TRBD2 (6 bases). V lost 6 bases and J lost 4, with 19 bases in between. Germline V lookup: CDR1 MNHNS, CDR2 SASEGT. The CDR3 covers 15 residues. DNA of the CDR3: TGTGCCAGCAGCCTGGGGGAGCGAGGAGGGTACGAGCAGTACTTC. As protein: CASSLGERGGYEQYF.

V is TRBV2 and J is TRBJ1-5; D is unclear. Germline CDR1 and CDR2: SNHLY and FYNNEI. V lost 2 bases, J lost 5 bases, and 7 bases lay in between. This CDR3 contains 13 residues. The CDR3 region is CASSESGHQPQHF. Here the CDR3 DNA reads TGTGCCAGCAGTGAATCAGGTCATCAGCCCCAGCATTTT.

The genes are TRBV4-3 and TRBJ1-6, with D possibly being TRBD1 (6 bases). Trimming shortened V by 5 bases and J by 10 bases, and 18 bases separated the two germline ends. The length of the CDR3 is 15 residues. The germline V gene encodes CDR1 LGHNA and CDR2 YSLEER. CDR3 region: CASSKVRGARSPLHF. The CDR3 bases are TGCGCCAGCAGCAAGGTGCGGGGGGCGAGATCACCCCTCCACTTT.

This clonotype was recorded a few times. CDR3 protein: CASRPGTGTDTQYF. For the CDR3, the DNA is TGTGCCAGCAGGCCCGGGACAGGGACAGATACGCAGTATTTT. The chain recombines TRBV4-2 with TRBJ2-3; 9 positions agree with TRBD1. The CDR3 extends over 14 amino acids. The V gene's germline CDR1 is LGHNA and CDR2 YNFKEQ. The trim removed 6 bases at V and 3 bases at J, leaving 4 bases unmatched.

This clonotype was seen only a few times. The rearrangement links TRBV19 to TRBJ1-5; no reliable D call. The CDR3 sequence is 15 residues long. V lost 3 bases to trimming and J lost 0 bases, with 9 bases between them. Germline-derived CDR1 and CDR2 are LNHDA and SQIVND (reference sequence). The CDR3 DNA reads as TGTGCCAGTAGTATTTCGTCCTTTAGCAATCAGCCCCAGCATTTT. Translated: CASSISSFSNQPQHF. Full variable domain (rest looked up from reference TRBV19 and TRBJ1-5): DGGITQSPKYLFRKEGQNVTLSCEQNLNHDAMYWYRQDPGQGLRLIYYSQIVNDFQKGDIAEGYSVSREKKESFPLTVTSAQKNPTAFYLCASSISSFSNQPQHFGDGTRLSIL.

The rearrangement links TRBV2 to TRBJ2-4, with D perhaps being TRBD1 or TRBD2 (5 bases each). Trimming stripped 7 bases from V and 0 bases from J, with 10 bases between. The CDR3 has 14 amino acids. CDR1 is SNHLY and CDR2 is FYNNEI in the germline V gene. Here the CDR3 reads CASIGGGAKNIQYF. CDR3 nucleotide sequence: TGTGCCAGCATTGGGGGTGGAGCCAAAAACATTCAGTACTTC. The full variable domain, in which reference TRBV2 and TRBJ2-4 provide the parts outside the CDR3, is EPEVTQTPSHQVTQMGQEVILRCVPISNHLYFYWYRQILGQKVEFLVSFYNNEISEKSEIFDDQFSVERPDGSNFTLKIRSTKLEDSAMYFCASIGGGAKNIQYFGAGTRLSVL.

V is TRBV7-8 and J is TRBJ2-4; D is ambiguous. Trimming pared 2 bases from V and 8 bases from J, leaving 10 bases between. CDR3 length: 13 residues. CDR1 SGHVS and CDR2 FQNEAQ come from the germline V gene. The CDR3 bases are TGTGCCAGCAGCTTACGCGAGAAGGACATTCAGTACTTC. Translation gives CASSLREKDIQYF.

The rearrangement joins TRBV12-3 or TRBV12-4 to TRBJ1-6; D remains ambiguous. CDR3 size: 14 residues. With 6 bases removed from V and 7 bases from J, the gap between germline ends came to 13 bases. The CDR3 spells CASSLNEGNSPLHF. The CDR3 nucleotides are TGTGCCAGCAGCCTCAATGAGGGAAATTCACCCCTCCACTTT.

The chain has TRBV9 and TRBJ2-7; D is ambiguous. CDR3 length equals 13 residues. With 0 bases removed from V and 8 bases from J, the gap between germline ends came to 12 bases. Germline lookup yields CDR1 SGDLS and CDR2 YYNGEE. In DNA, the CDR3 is TGTGCCAGCAGCGTAGTACCCGGGTTCCAGCAGTACTTC. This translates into CASSVVPGFQQYF.